This TCR beta chain emerged from a study of cytomegalovirus exposure and HLA in healthy donors. General study findings and limits: Among TCR sequences, most were rare, though some public TCRs appeared in many donors.

Details on this clone: The antigen remains undetermined.

Those who donated were healthy bone marrow donors. The V segment lost 3 bases and the J segment 6 bases; nucleotides outside the gene matches: 10. Germline CDR1 reads SGHNT; CDR2 reads YYREEE (reference sequence). This CDR3 has 16 amino acids. The PCR was carried out with 60 Vbeta primers and 13 Jbeta primers. Sequencing was performed with immunoSEQ multiplex PCR; in TCRdb, only in-frame clones are kept and a portion is missing. The sample records roughly 110,000 clones, under 80% being singletons. The rearrangement uses TRBV5-4 and TRBJ2-7; 12 bases are shared with TRBD2. Material: PBMCs. This TCR was sampled from a woman aged 40 to 50 in good health and CMV-seropositive. CDR3 sequence (DNA): TGTGCCAGCAGCTCACCGACTAGCGGGGGACTTAGCGAGCAGTACTTC. As protein: CASSSPTSGGLSEQYF.